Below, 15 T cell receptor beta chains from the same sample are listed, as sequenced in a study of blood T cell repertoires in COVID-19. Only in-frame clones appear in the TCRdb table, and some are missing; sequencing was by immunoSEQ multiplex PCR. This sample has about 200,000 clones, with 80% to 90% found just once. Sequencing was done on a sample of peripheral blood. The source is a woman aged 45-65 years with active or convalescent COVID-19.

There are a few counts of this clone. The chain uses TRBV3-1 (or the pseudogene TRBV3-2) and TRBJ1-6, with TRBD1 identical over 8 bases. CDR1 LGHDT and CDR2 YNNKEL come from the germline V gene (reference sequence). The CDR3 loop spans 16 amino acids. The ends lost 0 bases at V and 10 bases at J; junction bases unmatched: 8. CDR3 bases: TGTGCCAGCAGCCAAGAGGCGGGCAGGGGGCAATCACCCCTCCACTTT. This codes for CASSQEAGRGQSPLHF.

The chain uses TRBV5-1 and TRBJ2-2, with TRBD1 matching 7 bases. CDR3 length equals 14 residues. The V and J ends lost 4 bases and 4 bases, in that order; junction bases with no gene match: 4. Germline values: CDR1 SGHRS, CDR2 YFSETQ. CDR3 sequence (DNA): TGCGCCAGCAGCGTACAGGGGATCACCGGGGAGCTGTTTTTT. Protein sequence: CASSVQGITGELFF.

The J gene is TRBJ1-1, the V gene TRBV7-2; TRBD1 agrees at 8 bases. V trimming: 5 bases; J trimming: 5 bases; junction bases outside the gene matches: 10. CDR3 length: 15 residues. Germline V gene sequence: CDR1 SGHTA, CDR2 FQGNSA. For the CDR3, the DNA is TGTGCCAGCAGCCTGAAGGCAGGGGGCCGGACTGAAGCTTTCTTT. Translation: CASSLKAGGRTEAFF. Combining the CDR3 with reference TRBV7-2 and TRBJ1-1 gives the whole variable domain GAGVSQSPSNKVTEKGKDVELRCDPISGHTALYWYRQSLGQGLEFLIYFQGNSAPDKSGLPSDRFSAERTGGSVSTLTIQRTQQEDSAVYLCASSLKAGGRTEAFFGQGTRLTVV.

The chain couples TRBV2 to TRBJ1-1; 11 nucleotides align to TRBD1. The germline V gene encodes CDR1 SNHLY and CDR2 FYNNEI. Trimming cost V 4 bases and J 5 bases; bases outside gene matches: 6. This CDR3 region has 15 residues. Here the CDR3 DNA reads TGTGCCAGCAGTGCCAGGGGACAGGGGGGTACTGAAGCTTTCTTT. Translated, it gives CASSARGQGGTEAFF.

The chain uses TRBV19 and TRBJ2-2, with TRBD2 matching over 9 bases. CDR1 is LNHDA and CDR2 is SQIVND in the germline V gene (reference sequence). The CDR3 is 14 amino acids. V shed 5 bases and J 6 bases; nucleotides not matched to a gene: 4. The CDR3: CASSPREGAGELFF. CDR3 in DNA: TGTGCCAGTAGTCCGCGGGAGGGGGCCGGGGAGCTGTTTTTT. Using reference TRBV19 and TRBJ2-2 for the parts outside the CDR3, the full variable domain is DGGITQSPKYLFRKEGQNVTLSCEQNLNHDAMYWYRQDPGQGLRLIYYSQIVNDFQKGDIAEGYSVSREKKESFPLTVTSAQKNPTAFYLCASSPREGAGELFFGEGSRLTVL.

CDR3 in DNA: TGTGCCACCAGCGGTAACAGGAACACTGAAGCTTTCTTT. Translated: CATSGNRNTEAFF. The chain combines TRBV15 with TRBJ1-1; D unclear. Germline CDR1 reads LNHNV; CDR2 reads YYDKDF (reference sequence). Trimming cost V 5 bases and J 1 base, with 8 bases left between them. This CDR3 has 13 residues. Complete variable domain (other parts from reference TRBV15 and TRBJ1-1): DAMVIQNPRYQVTQFGKPVTLSCSQTLNHNVMYWYQQKSSQAPKLLFHYYDKDFNNEADTPDNFQSRRPNTSFCFLDIRSPGLGDTAMYLCATSGNRNTEAFFGQGTRLTVV.

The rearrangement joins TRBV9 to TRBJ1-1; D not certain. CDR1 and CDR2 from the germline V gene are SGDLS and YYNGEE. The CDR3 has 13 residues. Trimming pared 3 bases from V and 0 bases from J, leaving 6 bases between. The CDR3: CASSGGVNTEAFF. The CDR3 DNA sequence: TGTGCCAGCAGCGGCGGAGTGAACACTGAAGCTTTCTTT.

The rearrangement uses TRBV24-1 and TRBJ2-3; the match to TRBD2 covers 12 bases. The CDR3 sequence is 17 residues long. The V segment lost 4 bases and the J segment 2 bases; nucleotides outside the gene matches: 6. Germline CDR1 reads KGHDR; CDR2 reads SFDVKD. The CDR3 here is CATSELGLAGLTDTQYF. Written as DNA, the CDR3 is TGTGCCACCAGTGAACTCGGACTAGCGGGACTCACAGATACGCAGTATTTT.

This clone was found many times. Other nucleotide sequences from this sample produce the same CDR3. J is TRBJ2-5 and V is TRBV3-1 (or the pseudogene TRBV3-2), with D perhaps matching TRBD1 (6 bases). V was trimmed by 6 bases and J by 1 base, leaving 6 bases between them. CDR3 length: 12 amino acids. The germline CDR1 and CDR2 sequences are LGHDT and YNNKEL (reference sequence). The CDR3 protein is CASRDSQETQYF. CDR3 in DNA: TGTGCCAGCAGGGACAGCCAAGAGACCCAGTACTTC.

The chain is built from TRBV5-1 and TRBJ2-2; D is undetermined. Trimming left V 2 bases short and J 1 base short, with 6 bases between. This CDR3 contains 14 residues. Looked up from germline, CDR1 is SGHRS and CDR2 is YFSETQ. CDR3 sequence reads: CASSLNRNTGELFF. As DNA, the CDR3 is TGCGCCAGCAGCTTAAATCGGAACACCGGGGAGCTGTTTTTT.

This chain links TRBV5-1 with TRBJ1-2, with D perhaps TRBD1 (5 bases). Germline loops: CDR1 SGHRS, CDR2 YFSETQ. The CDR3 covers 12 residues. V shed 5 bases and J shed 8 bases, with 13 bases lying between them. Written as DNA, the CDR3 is TGCGCCAGCAGGGACACACAGTACGGCTACACCTTC. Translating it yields CASRDTQYGYTF.

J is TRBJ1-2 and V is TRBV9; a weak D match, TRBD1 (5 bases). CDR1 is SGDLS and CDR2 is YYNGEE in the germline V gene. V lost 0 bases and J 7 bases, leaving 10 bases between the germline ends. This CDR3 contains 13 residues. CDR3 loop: CASSVEGVGGYTF. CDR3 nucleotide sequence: TGTGCCAGCAGCGTAGAAGGGGTCGGTGGCTACACCTTC.

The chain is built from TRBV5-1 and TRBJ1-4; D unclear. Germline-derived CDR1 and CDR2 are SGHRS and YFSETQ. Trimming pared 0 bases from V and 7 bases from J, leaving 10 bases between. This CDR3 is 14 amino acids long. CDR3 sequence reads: CASSLEAPGEKLFF. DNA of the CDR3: TGCGCCAGCAGCTTGGAAGCCCCAGGTGAAAAACTGTTTTTT.

Here the CDR3 DNA reads TGTGCCAGCAGTTACTGGGGGGAGAGGTCACCCCTCCACTTT. It encodes CASSYWGERSPLHF. The chain links TRBV6-2 or TRBV6-3 to TRBJ1-6; D perhaps matches TRBD1 (5 bases). V lost 1 base and J 10 bases, leaving 11 bases between the germline ends. This CDR3 contains 14 residues. Germline V gene lookup returns CDR1 MNHEY and CDR2 SVGEGT.

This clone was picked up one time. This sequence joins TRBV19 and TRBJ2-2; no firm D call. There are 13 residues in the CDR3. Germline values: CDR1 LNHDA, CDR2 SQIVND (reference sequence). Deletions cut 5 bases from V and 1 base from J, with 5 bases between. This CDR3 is CASSRVNTGELFF. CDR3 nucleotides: TGTGCCAGTAGTCGCGTGAACACCGGGGAGCTGTTTTTT.